The 12 T cell receptor beta chains reported below all come from one sample, sequenced in a study of blood T cell repertoires in COVID-19. The assay was immunoSEQ multiplex PCR, and TCRdb's table has in-frame clones only and misses some. The sample yields 160,000 or so clones, about 83% seen once. The sequenced material came from peripheral blood. Source of these receptors: a woman of 80 years or more with acute or convalescent COVID-19.

The chain links TRBV6-5 to TRBJ1-1; a weak D match, TRBD1 (6 bases). The CDR3 loop spans 15 amino acids. The V end was cut by 3 bases, the J end by 1 base, with 12 bases between. Germline V gives CDR1 MNHEY, CDR2 SVGAGI. CDR3 residues: CASSYRTDANTEAFF. CDR3 DNA: TGTGCCAGCAGTTATCGGACAGACGCGAACACTGAAGCTTTCTTT.

The CDR3 DNA follows: TGCAGTGCTAGTCCTAGCGGATACAATGAGCAGTTCTTC. The encoded protein is CSASPSGYNEQFF. The chain uses TRBV20-1 and TRBJ2-1; 7 positions agree with TRBD2. The V segment lost 3 bases and the J segment 4 bases; nucleotides outside the gene matches: 3. The germline gives CDR1 DFQATT, CDR2 SNEGSKA (reference sequence). The CDR3 loop spans 13 amino acids.

This clone was counted once. V gene TRBV10-3 combines with J gene TRBJ2-1, with 8 bases lining up with TRBD2. This CDR3 comprises 16 residues. With V trimmed by 5 bases and J by 0 bases, 6 bases remained unmatched. The germline V gene encodes CDR1 ENHRY and CDR2 SYGVKD. CDR3 region: CAISPGTSNSYNEQFF. The CDR3 nucleotides are TGTGCCATCAGTCCCGGGACTAGTAACTCCTACAATGAGCAGTTCTTC.

V usage is TRBV4-2 and J usage is TRBJ2-2, with a weak D call TRBD1 (8 bases). Trimming pared 3 bases from V and 6 bases from J, leaving 14 bases between. Germline V gives CDR1 LGHNA, CDR2 YNFKEQ. This CDR3 comprises 15 residues. CDR3 protein: CASSQNRGRAGELFF. The CDR3 region has the DNA TGTGCCAGCAGCCAGAACAGGGGGAGGGCCGGGGAGCTGTTTTTT.

This clone came up once. The V gene is TRBV7-2, the J gene TRBJ1-1, with D perhaps matching TRBD1 (5 bases). The germline CDR1 and CDR2 sequences are SGHTA and FQGNSA. CDR3 length: 15 residues. V was cut by 5 bases and J by 0 bases, with 13 bases left in between. The CDR3 here is CASSPRGAMNTEAFF. In nucleotides, the CDR3 is TGTGCCAGCAGCCCCCGTGGGGCCATGAACACTGAAGCTTTCTTT.

As DNA, the CDR3 is TGTGCCAGTAGTCGGAGGGGTGATACGCAGTATTTT. Encoded protein: CASSRRGDTQYF. The genes are TRBV19 and TRBJ2-3; possibly TRBD2 for D (6 bases). The CDR3 length is 12 residues. V gave up 5 bases and J gave up 6 bases, with 9 bases separating them. Germline values: CDR1 LNHDA, CDR2 SQIVND (reference sequence).

The chain combines TRBV18 with TRBJ1-2, with D perhaps TRBD1 (6 bases). Between the trimmed V and J ends, which lost 5 bases and 0 bases, there was a span of 13 bases. Germline CDR1 reads KGHSH; CDR2 reads LQKENI. The CDR3 totals 15 residues. The DNA for the CDR3 is TGTGCCAGCTCAACTACAGGGAACACTAACTATGGCTACACCTTC. Its translation: CASSTTGNTNYGYTF.

V is TRBV10-1 and J is TRBJ1-3, with 7 bases aligning to TRBD1. This CDR3 contains 14 residues. Germline V CDR1 and CDR2: WNHNN, SYGVQD (reference sequence). With 6 bases clipped from V and 2 bases from J, the junction kept 4 bases outside the gene matches. CDR3 DNA sequence: TGCGCCAGCAGCCCCGGACAGGCTGGAAACACCATATATTTT. The encoded protein is CASSPGQAGNTIYF.

This chain links TRBV6-1 with TRBJ1-3; the D is unclear. CDR1 is MNHNS, CDR2 SASEGT, per germline. V was shortened by 0 bases and J by 0 bases, with 6 bases between the two germline ends. The length of the CDR3 is 15 residues. CDR3: CASSEAGDSGNTIYF. The CDR3 DNA follows: TGTGCCAGCAGTGAAGCAGGAGACTCTGGAAACACCATATATTTT.

The chain is built from TRBV5-4 and TRBJ1-2, with TRBD1 identical over 8 bases. CDR1 and CDR2 (germline): SGHNT, YYREEE (reference sequence). The trim removed 4 bases at V and 7 bases at J, leaving 9 bases unmatched. The CDR3 contains 14 residues. The CDR3 nucleotides read TGTGCCAGCAGCGTTGACAGGGGCCTCGGTGGCTACACCTTC. As protein: CASSVDRGLGGYTF.

Only a few counts were recorded for this clone. The CDR3 protein is CASSKVEREDQPQHF. Here the CDR3 DNA reads TGTGCCAGCAGCAAAGTGGAGAGGGAGGATCAGCCCCAGCATTTT. V usage is TRBV21-1 and J usage is TRBJ1-5. TRBV21-1 is reported as a pseudogene. The CDR3 is made up of 15 amino acids.

This clone was recorded a few times. This chain connects TRBV7-2 to TRBJ2-1, with 9 bases aligning to TRBD2. Per germline, CDR1 SGHTA and CDR2 FQGNSA. V lost 5 bases and J lost 4; bases outside the gene matches: 6. This CDR3 region has 15 residues. The CDR3 spells CASSQASGAYNEQFF. The CDR3 DNA reads TGTGCCAGCAGCCAGGCTAGCGGGGCTTACAATGAGCAGTTCTTC.